This is a list of T cell receptor beta chains from one sample in a study of blood T cell repertoires in COVID-19. TCRdb's table, derived via immunoSEQ multiplex PCR, lists solely in-frame clones and lacks some. The sample has under 200,000 clones; around nine tenths are singletons. Sequenced: peripheral blood. The receptor source for this set is a man aged 18 to 35 with active or convalescent COVID-19. Each CDR3 is given with its conserved first and last residue. D genes are given only for firm matches. Clone size is shown for a subset of rows, as once, few, many or a class of expanded clone.

j_call clone_size d_call v_call cdr3_aa cdr3_nt
TRBJ2-4 once TRBD1 TRBV28 CASSSTGTKNIQYF TGTGCCAGCAGTTCGACAGGGACCAAAAACATTCAGTACTTC
TRBJ1-2 - TRBD1 TRBV5-8 CASSWAQGAFGYTF TGTGCCAGCAGCTGGGCGCAGGGGGCGTTTGGCTACACCTTC
TRBJ1-1 - - TRBV30 CASGPRRGNNTEAFF TGTGCCTCCGGCCCCCGCAGAGGAAATAACACTGAAGCTTTCTTT
TRBJ2-5 - - TRBV18 CASSPGKAEGTQYF TGTGCCAGCTCACCGGGCAAGGCCGAGGGGACCCAGTACTTC
TRBJ2-5 - TRBD1 TRBV19 CASSRRTGVLETQYF TGTGCCAGTAGTCGCCGGACAGGAGTTCTGGAGACCCAGTACTTC
TRBJ1-2 - TRBD1 TRBV12-3/TRBV12-4 CASSPGQGRGYTF TGTGCCAGCAGTCCCGGACAGGGACGCGGCTACACCTTC
TRBJ1-4 - - TRBV5-6 CASSSRTGSLTEKLFF TGTGCCAGCAGCTCAAGAACAGGGTCTTTAACTGAAAAACTGTTTTTT
TRBJ1-3 - - TRBV4-1 CASSHRETVYSGNTIYF TGCGCCAGCAGCCATCGTGAGACAGTATACTCTGGAAACACCATATATTTT
TRBJ2-6 - TRBD2 TRBV3-1/TRBV3-2 CASSQKGLAGYISGANVLTF TGTGCCAGCAGCCAAAAAGGACTAGCGGGATATATCTCTGGGGCCAACGTCCTGACTTTC
TRBJ1-5 few - TRBV24-1 CATSDTDSNQPQHF TGTGCCACCAGTGATACAGATAGCAATCAGCCCCAGCATTTT
TRBJ1-2 - - TRBV4-1 CASSQDPGGFYGYTF TGCGCCAGCAGCCAAGATCCTGGGGGGTTCTATGGCTACACCTTC
TRBJ1-1 - - TRBV25-1 CASSGATEAFF TGTGCCAGCAGTGGGGCCACTGAAGCTTTCTTT
TRBJ1-6 - - TRBV6-5 CASRRGNSPLHF TGTGCCAGCCGTAGGGGAAATTCACCCCTCCACTTT
TRBJ1-3 once - TRBV6-6 CASSYPPGQVNTIYF TGTGCCAGCAGTTACCCGCCGGGACAAGTAAACACCATATATTTT